The rows below give T cell receptor beta chains drawn from one sample of a study of regulatory T cells. Repertoires were generated with immunoSEQ multiplex PCR, while TCRdb's copy carries only in-frame clones and drops some. The sample lists under 35,000 clones; about 93% were seen once. Sequencing used conventional CD4+ T cells sorted from blood. The receptors shown here come from a child between 2 and 9 years old with CD3G deficiency. Each CDR3 is given with its conserved first and last residue. The order of the fields is J gene, clone size, V gene, D gene, CDR3 protein, CDR3 DNA. A D gene is named only where the DNA matches it firmly. Clone size is not always given. Where it is, it says once, few, many or a class for expanded clones.

J gene: TRBJ2-1
clone size: NA
V gene: TRBV28
D gene: NA
CDR3 protein: CASSSPRRAYSYNEQFF
CDR3 DNA: TGTGCCAGCAGCTCCCCCCGCCGAGCTTACTCCTACAATGAGCAGTTCTTC

J gene: TRBJ2-7
clone size: NA
V gene: TRBV6-5
D gene: NA
CDR3 protein: CASSLSWAYEQYF
CDR3 DNA: TGTGCCAGCAGCCTAAGTTGGGCTTACGAGCAGTACTTC

J gene: TRBJ1-5
clone size: NA
V gene: TRBV6-1
D gene: NA
CDR3 protein: CASRTGDWDQPQHF
CDR3 DNA: TGTGCCAGCAGGACGGGGGATTGGGATCAGCCCCAGCATTTT

J gene: TRBJ2-2
clone size: NA
V gene: TRBV15
D gene: TRBD2
CDR3 protein: CATSTLPTSGRNTGELFF
CDR3 DNA: TGTGCCACCAGCACATTACCTACTAGCGGAAGGAACACCGGGGAGCTGTTTTTT

J gene: TRBJ1-5
clone size: NA
V gene: TRBV9
D gene: NA
CDR3 protein: CASSVELPVNSNQPQHF
CDR3 DNA: TGTGCCAGCAGCGTAGAATTGCCTGTCAATAGCAATCAGCCCCAGCATTTT

J gene: TRBJ2-2
clone size: NA
V gene: TRBV19
D gene: NA
CDR3 protein: CASSFHRLGELFF
CDR3 DNA: TGTGCCAGTAGTTTCCACCGGTTGGGGGAGCTGTTTTTT

J gene: TRBJ1-2
clone size: NA
V gene: TRBV10-3
D gene: TRBD1
CDR3 protein: CATEKRDRGTGYTF
CDR3 DNA: TGTGCCACAGAGAAGCGGGACAGGGGAACGGGCTACACCTTC

J gene: TRBJ1-5
clone size: NA
V gene: TRBV14
D gene: NA
CDR3 protein: CASSQSMNQPQHF
CDR3 DNA: TGTGCCAGCAGCCAATCCATGAATCAGCCCCAGCATTTT

J gene: TRBJ2-5
clone size: NA
V gene: TRBV5-1
D gene: TRBD2
CDR3 protein: CASSLASGGQETQYF
CDR3 DNA: TGCGCCAGCAGCTTGGCCTCGGGGGGGCAAGAGACCCAGTACTTC

J gene: TRBJ2-5
clone size: NA
V gene: TRBV18
D gene: TRBD1
CDR3 protein: CASSPGTGIMETQYF
CDR3 DNA: TGTGCCAGCTCACCCGGGACAGGGATAATGGAGACCCAGTACTTC

J gene: TRBJ2-7
clone size: NA
V gene: TRBV5-1
D gene: TRBD1
CDR3 protein: CASSSDRGRKLSYEQYF
CDR3 DNA: TGCGCCAGCAGCTCGGACAGGGGGCGAAAACTTTCCTACGAGCAGTACTTC

J gene: TRBJ2-3
clone size: NA
V gene: TRBV6-1
D gene: NA
CDR3 protein: CASKQGHSTDTQYF
CDR3 DNA: TGTGCCAGCAAGCAGGGGCATAGCACAGATACGCAGTATTTT

J gene: TRBJ1-2
clone size: NA
V gene: TRBV6-1
D gene: TRBD1
CDR3 protein: CASGHMGQGYGYTF
CDR3 DNA: TGTGCCAGCGGTCATATGGGACAGGGCTATGGCTACACCTTC

J gene: TRBJ2-6
clone size: once
V gene: TRBV28
D gene: NA
CDR3 protein: CASSLGGAAGANVLTF
CDR3 DNA: TGTGCCAGCAGTTTAGGGGGGGCTGCTGGGGCCAACGTCCTGACTTTC

J gene: TRBJ2-2
clone size: NA
V gene: TRBV28
D gene: TRBD1
CDR3 protein: CASSFLGTGHGELFF
CDR3 DNA: TGTGCCAGCAGTTTTCTGGGGACAGGCCATGGGGAGCTGTTTTTT

J gene: TRBJ1-2
clone size: NA
V gene: TRBV19
D gene: NA
CDR3 protein: CASSGTTEYYGYTF
CDR3 DNA: TGTGCCAGTAGTGGGACGACAGAATACTATGGCTACACCTTC

J gene: TRBJ1-1
clone size: NA
V gene: TRBV6-1
D gene: NA
CDR3 protein: CASSAPGMGTEAFF
CDR3 DNA: TGTGCCAGCAGTGCCCCAGGGATGGGCACTGAAGCTTTCTTT

J gene: TRBJ1-2
clone size: NA
V gene: TRBV19
D gene: NA
CDR3 protein: CASSRRASGYGYTF
CDR3 DNA: TGTGCCAGTAGCCGCCGGGCCAGCGGCTATGGCTACACCTTC

J gene: TRBJ2-5
clone size: NA
V gene: TRBV5-1
D gene: TRBD1
CDR3 protein: CASSFRGQGRETQYF
CDR3 DNA: TGCGCCAGCAGCTTTAGGGGACAGGGGCGAGAGACCCAGTACTTC

J gene: TRBJ2-5
clone size: NA
V gene: TRBV5-1
D gene: NA
CDR3 protein: CASSWAGPTGQETQYF
CDR3 DNA: TGCGCCAGCAGCTGGGCGGGACCCACCGGGCAAGAGACCCAGTACTTC

J gene: TRBJ1-1
clone size: NA
V gene: TRBV28
D gene: TRBD1
CDR3 protein: CASSLLGQGVSNPEAFF
CDR3 DNA: TGTGCCAGCAGTTTGCTGGGACAGGGGGTAAGCAACCCTGAAGCTTTCTTT

J gene: TRBJ1-2
clone size: NA
V gene: TRBV18
D gene: NA
CDR3 protein: CASSPDRNSAGYTF
CDR3 DNA: TGTGCCAGCTCACCCGACAGGAACAGTGCGGGCTACACCTTC

J gene: TRBJ1-2
clone size: NA
V gene: TRBV10-1
D gene: NA
CDR3 protein: CASSESRGYGYTF
CDR3 DNA: TGCGCCAGCAGTGAGTCGAGAGGATATGGCTACACCTTC

J gene: TRBJ2-6
clone size: NA
V gene: TRBV5-1
D gene: NA
CDR3 protein: CASSLGGTGANVLTF
CDR3 DNA: TGCGCCAGCAGCTTGGGGGGAACCGGGGCCAACGTCCTGACTTTC

J gene: TRBJ1-1
clone size: NA
V gene: TRBV6-1
D gene: NA
CDR3 protein: CASSGFLNTEAFF
CDR3 DNA: TGTGCCAGCAGTGGATTCCTGAACACTGAAGCTTTCTTT

J gene: TRBJ2-7
clone size: once
V gene: TRBV6-1
D gene: TRBD1
CDR3 protein: CASSDPNRGKYYEQYF
CDR3 DNA: TGTGCCAGCAGTGACCCTAACAGGGGAAAATACTACGAGCAGTACTTC

J gene: TRBJ2-4
clone size: NA
V gene: TRBV28
D gene: TRBD2
CDR3 protein: CASTPGGSTKNIQYF
CDR3 DNA: TGTGCCAGCACCCCTGGCGGGAGTACCAAAAACATTCAGTACTTC

J gene: TRBJ1-2
clone size: NA
V gene: TRBV6-6
D gene: NA
CDR3 protein: CASSYSPGDYGYTF
CDR3 DNA: TGTGCCAGCAGTTACTCTCCAGGGGACTATGGCTACACCTTC

J gene: TRBJ2-3
clone size: NA
V gene: TRBV19
D gene: NA
CDR3 protein: CASSMAGTDTQYF
CDR3 DNA: TGTGCCAGTAGTATGGCAGGCACAGATACGCAGTATTTT

J gene: TRBJ2-2
clone size: NA
V gene: TRBV6-6
D gene: NA
CDR3 protein: CASSRLSPNTGELFF
CDR3 DNA: TGTGCCAGCAGCCGACTAAGCCCGAACACCGGGGAGCTGTTTTTT

J gene: TRBJ2-7
clone size: NA
V gene: TRBV6-1
D gene: TRBD2
CDR3 protein: CASRSGSGSVEQYF
CDR3 DNA: TGTGCCAGCAGGAGCGGTAGCGGGAGTGTCGAGCAGTACTTC

J gene: TRBJ2-1
clone size: once
V gene: TRBV28
D gene: TRBD1
CDR3 protein: CASSPGQVHQFF
CDR3 DNA: TGTGCCAGCAGCCCCGGACAGGTTCATCAGTTCTTC

J gene: TRBJ2-7
clone size: NA
V gene: TRBV28
D gene: TRBD1
CDR3 protein: CASSGTGAGYEQYF
CDR3 DNA: TGTGCCAGCAGTGGGACAGGGGCCGGCTACGAGCAGTACTTC

J gene: TRBJ2-7
clone size: NA
V gene: TRBV18
D gene: NA
CDR3 protein: CASSPREDYEQYF
CDR3 DNA: TGTGCCAGCTCACCAAGGGAGGACTACGAGCAGTACTTC

J gene: TRBJ2-2
clone size: NA
V gene: TRBV5-1
D gene: NA
CDR3 protein: CASSLAGGLNTGELFF
CDR3 DNA: TGCGCCAGCAGCTTGGCCGGCGGGCTGAACACCGGGGAGCTGTTTTTT

J gene: TRBJ2-6
clone size: NA
V gene: TRBV7-9
D gene: TRBD1
CDR3 protein: CASSLEGGQGATGANVLTF
CDR3 DNA: TGTGCCAGCAGCTTAGAGGGGGGACAGGGGGCCACTGGGGCCAACGTCCTGACTTTC

J gene: TRBJ2-1
clone size: NA
V gene: TRBV28
D gene: TRBD2
CDR3 protein: CASSGRPWLAGENEQFF
CDR3 DNA: TGTGCCAGCAGTGGGAGGCCGTGGCTAGCGGGAGAGAATGAGCAGTTCTTC

J gene: TRBJ2-7
clone size: NA
V gene: TRBV6-1
D gene: NA
CDR3 protein: CASSELGYEQYF
CDR3 DNA: TGTGCCAGCAGTGAATTGGGCTACGAGCAGTACTTC

J gene: TRBJ2-2
clone size: NA
V gene: TRBV28
D gene: TRBD1
CDR3 protein: CASRRQGYTGELFF
CDR3 DNA: TGTGCCAGCAGACGACAGGGATACACCGGGGAGCTGTTTTTT

J gene: TRBJ2-6
clone size: NA
V gene: TRBV6-6
D gene: NA
CDR3 protein: CASRRDFRGANVLTF
CDR3 DNA: TGTGCCAGCAGACGGGACTTTCGAGGGGCCAACGTCCTGACTTTC

J gene: TRBJ1-3
clone size: NA
V gene: TRBV28
D gene: TRBD1
CDR3 protein: CAGDKEGAHSGNTIYF
CDR3 DNA: TGTGCGGGTGATAAGGAGGGGGCTCACTCTGGAAACACCATATATTTT

J gene: TRBJ2-7
clone size: NA
V gene: TRBV7-9
D gene: NA
CDR3 protein: CASSLGGGEQYF
CDR3 DNA: TGTGCCAGCAGCTTAGGAGGGGGCGAGCAGTACTTC

J gene: TRBJ1-2
clone size: NA
V gene: TRBV28
D gene: NA
CDR3 protein: CAATGYRDRRGYTF
CDR3 DNA: TGTGCCGCCACCGGTTATCGGGACCGTCGTGGCTACACCTTC

J gene: TRBJ2-3
clone size: NA
V gene: TRBV6-6
D gene: NA
CDR3 protein: CASSGGDTQYF
CDR3 DNA: TGTGCCAGCAGTGGCGGAGATACGCAGTATTTT

J gene: TRBJ2-7
clone size: once
V gene: TRBV28
D gene: NA
CDR3 protein: CASSPRADRRRTYEQYF
CDR3 DNA: TGTGCCAGCAGCCCCCGGGCCGACAGGCGACGAACCTACGAGCAGTACTTC

J gene: TRBJ1-2
clone size: NA
V gene: TRBV7-4
D gene: NA
CDR3 protein: CASSLVAAYGYTF
CDR3 DNA: TGTGCCAGCAGCTTAGTGGCAGCGTATGGCTACACCTTC

J gene: TRBJ2-7
clone size: NA
V gene: TRBV5-6
D gene: TRBD1
CDR3 protein: CASSFTGAYYEQYF
CDR3 DNA: TGTGCCAGCAGCTTCACAGGGGCTTACTACGAGCAGTACTTC

J gene: TRBJ1-5
clone size: NA
V gene: TRBV28
D gene: TRBD1
CDR3 protein: CASSLWRTGGARNNQPQHF
CDR3 DNA: TGTGCCAGCAGTTTATGGCGGACAGGGGGCGCGAGAAACAATCAGCCCCAGCATTTT

J gene: TRBJ1-4
clone size: NA
V gene: TRBV28
D gene: NA
CDR3 protein: CASSSAGTPDEKLFF
CDR3 DNA: TGTGCCAGCAGTTCAGCAGGGACTCCGGATGAAAAACTGTTTTTT